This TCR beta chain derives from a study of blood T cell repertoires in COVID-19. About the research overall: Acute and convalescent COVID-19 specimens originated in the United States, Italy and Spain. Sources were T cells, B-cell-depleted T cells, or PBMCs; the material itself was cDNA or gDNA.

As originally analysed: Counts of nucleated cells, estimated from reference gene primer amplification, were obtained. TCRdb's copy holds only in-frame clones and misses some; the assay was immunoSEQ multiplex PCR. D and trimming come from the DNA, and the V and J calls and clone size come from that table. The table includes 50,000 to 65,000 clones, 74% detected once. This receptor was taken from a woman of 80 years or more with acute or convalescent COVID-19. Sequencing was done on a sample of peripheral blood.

The DNA of the CDR3 is TGTGCCAGCAGCCAAGCCCCGGGAGGGCAGTACACTGAAGCTTTCTTT. Translating it yields CASSQAPGGQYTEAFF. The genes are TRBV4-2 and TRBJ1-1; D is unclear. This CDR3 spans 16 amino acids. V lost 1 base to trimming and J lost 3 bases, with 15 bases between them. Germline CDR1 LGHNA, CDR2 YNFKEQ.